This passage covers 29 T cell receptor beta chains from one sample sequenced in a study of T-cell memory formation after mild COVID-19. TCRdb fed the 5' RACE reads into MiXCR, producing one record per CDR3 protein. Here the sample spans over 500,000 distinct CDR3 sequences, roughly a sixth being singletons. Material: PBMCs or a T cell subset sorted from them (not recorded which). The receptors were sampled from an adult woman who had mild COVID-19 (a few samples of this study predate the infection). Cell type and time point are not known.

This clonotype has only a few counts. The chain carries TRBV6-2 or TRBV6-3 and TRBJ1-2; tentative D call: TRBD1 (6 bases). CDR1 is MNHEY and CDR2 is SVGEGT in the germline V gene. V lost 6 bases, J lost 6 bases, and 23 bases lay in between. This CDR3 is built from 16 residues. The DNA of the CDR3 is TGTGCCAGCAGCAATAACGCACAGGGACGAGGTGATGGCTACACCTTC. Translation gives CASSNNAQGRGDGYTF.

V gene TRBV9 combines with J gene TRBJ1-2, with D uncertain. CDR3 length equals 15 residues. Trimming stripped 4 bases from V and 1 base from J, with 14 bases between. Germline CDR1 reads SGDLS; CDR2 reads YYNGEE. CDR3 nucleotide sequence: TGTGCCAGCAGCCACTCCGGCAGGAGTAACTATGGCTACACCTTC. It specifies CASSHSGRSNYGYTF.

The chain recombines TRBV19 with TRBJ2-1, with TRBD2 matching 10 bases. The CDR3 is 16 amino acids. V lost 1 base, J lost 2 bases, and 2 bases stayed unmatched. CDR1 and CDR2 (germline): LNHDA, SQIVND (reference sequence). CDR3 in amino acids: CASSIGSGRTYNEQFF. CDR3 DNA sequence: TGTGCCAGTAGTATAGGTAGCGGGAGGACCTACAATGAGCAGTTCTTC.

In this sample, this clonotype turned up a few times. This sequence joins TRBV27 and TRBJ2-5, with D perhaps matching TRBD1 or TRBD2 (5 bases each). Germline V CDR1 and CDR2: MNHEY, SMNVEV (reference sequence). The CDR3 sequence is 16 residues long. The V and J ends lost 3 bases and 3 bases respectively, with 17 bases between them. The CDR3 is CASSFLGASPKETQYF. CDR3 DNA sequence: TGTGCCAGCAGTTTCCTCGGGGCGTCGCCCAAAGAGACCCAGTACTTC.

The J gene is TRBJ1-6, the V gene TRBV6-5; possibly TRBD1 for D (5 bases). The CDR3 runs to 15 residues. V dropped 0 bases and J dropped 10 bases, with 13 bases sitting between them. Germline values: CDR1 MNHEY, CDR2 SVGAGI. The CDR3 region is CASSYSDPRDSPLHF. Written as DNA, the CDR3 is TGTGCCAGCAGTTACTCCGACCCAAGGGACTCACCCCTCCACTTT.

The chain couples TRBV3-1 to TRBJ2-7; TRBD2 matches at 8 bases. This CDR3 has 16 amino acids. CDR1 LGHDT and CDR2 YNNKEL come from the germline V gene (reference sequence). The V and J ends lost 2 bases and 1 base, in that order; junction bases with no gene match: 7. This chain's CDR3 is CASSQPASGSSYEQYF. DNA for the CDR3: TGTGCCAGCAGCCAACCGGCTAGCGGGTCATCCTACGAGCAGTACTTC.

A few counts support this clonotype. The chain has TRBV25-1 and TRBJ1-2, with D maybe TRBD1 (5 bases). With 1 base removed from V and 8 bases from J, the gap between germline ends came to 14 bases. This CDR3 comprises 14 residues. Germline CDR1 and CDR2: MGHDK and SYGVNS. The DNA for the CDR3 is TGTGCCAGCAGTGAATTAGGCGGGGGTGGCGGCTACACCTTC. It encodes CASSELGGGGGYTF.

This chain joins TRBV6-1 and TRBJ2-1; 7 bases agree with TRBD2. V shed 4 bases and J 3 bases; nucleotides not matched to a gene: 6. This CDR3 is 15 amino acids long. Per the germline V gene, CDR1 is MNHNS and CDR2 is SASEGT. The CDR3 sequence is CASSVGGGIYNEQFF. The DNA for the CDR3 is TGTGCCAGCAGTGTGGGGGGAGGGATCTACAATGAGCAGTTCTTC.

This sequence joins TRBV7-8 and TRBJ1-5, with D perhaps matching TRBD1 (5 bases). Germline assignment: CDR1 SGHVS and CDR2 FQNEAQ. The CDR3 is made up of 18 amino acids. V lost 2 bases, J lost 1 base, and 18 bases lay in between. The CDR3 here is CASSLMEVGSGSNQPQHF. The CDR3 DNA sequence: TGTGCCAGCAGCTTAATGGAGGTTGGGTCAGGGAGCAATCAGCCCCAGCATTTT.

Only a few counts were recorded for this clonotype. V and J are TRBV24-1 and TRBJ2-1; 7 positions match TRBD1. The CDR3 has 11 amino acids. Germline values: CDR1 KGHDR, CDR2 SFDVKD. V was pared by 9 bases and J by 10 bases, with 5 bases of the junction left unmatched. The CDR3 sequence is CATSVGGEQFF. CDR3 coding DNA: TGTGCCACCTCCGTAGGGGGCGAGCAGTTCTTC.

This clonotype was found many times. The chain employs TRBV7-9 and TRBJ2-2; D uncertain. This CDR3 spans 12 amino acids. Germline-derived CDR1 and CDR2 are SEHNR and FQNEAQ (reference sequence). The V end lost 2 bases, the J end lost 5 bases, and 3 bases lay between the germline ends. The CDR3: CASSLRTGELFF. The DNA for the CDR3 is TGTGCCAGCAGCTTAAGGACCGGGGAGCTGTTTTTT. Full variable domain (missing parts from reference TRBV7-9 and TRBJ2-2): DTGVSQNPRHKITKRGQNVTFRCDPISEHNRLYWYRQTLGQGPEFLTYFQNEAQLEKSRLLSDRFSAERPKGSFSTLEIQRTEQGDSAMYLCASSLRTGELFFGEGSRLTVL.

This clonotype was counted a few times. The chain links TRBV6-5 to TRBJ2-1, with 7 bases lining up with TRBD2. Germline values: CDR1 MNHEY, CDR2 SVGAGI. V was pared by 1 base and J by 6 bases, with 3 bases of the junction left unmatched. The length of the CDR3 is 14 residues. The CDR3 loop is CASSYLGGSNEQFF. Here the CDR3 DNA reads TGTGCCAGCAGTTACTTGGGGGGGAGCAATGAGCAGTTCTTC.

Here the CDR3 DNA reads TGCGCCAGCAGCTTTAAGCTAGCGGGGGTTCCCTACAATGAGCAGTTCTTC. Encoded protein: CASSFKLAGVPYNEQFF. The J gene is TRBJ2-1, the V gene TRBV5-1; 10 bases line up with TRBD2. CDR3 size: 17 residues. The J segment lost 2 bases and the V segment lost 2 bases, leaving 7 bases of the junction unmatched. Per germline, CDR1 SGHRS and CDR2 YFSETQ.

This clonotype was counted between two and nine times. The chain couples TRBV6-4 to TRBJ1-1; TRBD1 might be the D (5 bases). V lost 6 bases, J lost 0 bases, and 14 bases lay in between. Looked up from germline, CDR1 is MRHNA and CDR2 is SNTAGT. CDR3 size: 15 residues. CDR3 coding DNA: TGTGCCAGCAGCGCTACAGGCAACATGAACACTGAAGCTTTCTTT. Amino acid sequence: CASSATGNMNTEAFF.

The V call is TRBV11-2, the J call TRBJ1-6, with D unclear. V lost 4 bases and J lost 6, with 13 bases in between. The CDR3 runs to 15 residues. Germline lookup yields CDR1 SGHAT and CDR2 FQNNGV. The CDR3 bases are TGTGCCAGCAGCTCGGTTCGCGGTGTTAATTCACCCCTCCACTTT. Translating it yields CASSSVRGVNSPLHF.

V usage is TRBV7-9 and J usage is TRBJ2-3; D possibly matches TRBD1 or TRBD2 (6 bases each). V gave up 7 bases and J gave up 2 bases, with 22 bases separating them. The germline V gene encodes CDR1 SEHNR and CDR2 FQNEAQ (reference sequence). This CDR3 is 17 amino acids long. The chain's CDR3 is CASNAFEGGGNTDTQYF. DNA for the CDR3: TGTGCCAGCAACGCCTTTGAGGGGGGCGGTAACACAGATACGCAGTATTTT.

The chain carries TRBV5-1 and TRBJ2-1, with 8 bases that match TRBD2. The CDR3 covers 15 residues. After removal of 0 bases from V and 9 bases from J, the junction contained 8 bases not matched to a gene. Germline V gene sequence: CDR1 SGHRS, CDR2 YFSETQ. The DNA of the CDR3 is TGCGCCAGCAGCTTGGTGGCGGGGGGCCTCACTGAGCAGTTCTTC. It translates to CASSLVAGGLTEQFF.

This clonotype has a single count. The rearrangement joins TRBV3-1 to TRBJ2-7; 9 nucleotides align to TRBD1. The V gene's germline CDR1 is LGHDT and CDR2 YNNKEL (reference sequence). This CDR3 comprises 11 residues. J lost 12 bases, V lost 5 bases, and 5 bases had no gene match. DNA for the CDR3: TGTGCCAGCAGCGCCGGGACAGGGTTGTACTTC. Protein sequence: CASSAGTGLYF.

The chain links TRBV11-3 to TRBJ2-7; possibly TRBD1 or TRBD2 for D (6 bases each). Germline CDR1 reads SGHNT; CDR2 reads YENEEA. The length of the CDR3 is 16 residues. V was shortened by 5 bases and J by 0 bases, with 17 bases between the two germline ends. The CDR3 nucleotides read TGTGCCAGCAGCCCAGAGGGGGGCGAGCCCTCCTACGAGCAGTACTTC. It translates to CASSPEGGEPSYEQYF.

The V call is TRBV7-2, the J call TRBJ2-1; no clear D gene. V was pared by 1 base and J by 10 bases, with 8 bases between. Germline V CDR1 and CDR2: SGHTA, FQGNSA. CDR3 size: 12 residues. CDR3 sequence (DNA): TGTGCCAGCAGCTTAGTGAAACGGGAGCAGTTCTTC. Its protein product is CASSLVKREQFF. Full variable domain (outside the CDR3, taken from reference TRBV7-2 and TRBJ2-1): GAGVSQSPSNKVTEKGKDVELRCDPISGHTALYWYRQSLGQGLEFLIYFQGNSAPDKSGLPSDRFSAERTGGSVSTLTIQRTQQEDSAVYLCASSLVKREQFFGPGTRLTVL.

This clonotype came up many times. V and J are TRBV12-3 or TRBV12-4 and TRBJ1-5; perhaps TRBD1 as D (5 bases). This CDR3 has 13 residues. Trimming cost V 5 bases and J 6 bases, with 11 bases left between them. CDR3 sequence: CASSLLQGQPQHF. CDR3 nucleotides: TGTGCCAGCAGTCTTCTCCAGGGTCAGCCCCAGCATTTT.

Concerning this clonotype: One junction end disagrees with the germline gene, perhaps due to a read error. The rearrangement joins TRBV12-3 or TRBV12-4 to TRBJ2-2; possible D gene TRBD1, 6 bases. CDR3 length: 11 amino acids. The CDR3 DNA reads TGTGCCAGCAGTGGAAACAGGGAGATGTTTTTT. This sequence encodes CASSGNREMFF.

This clonotype was detected only a few times. V usage is TRBV7-6 and J usage is TRBJ2-1, with D maybe TRBD2 (7 bases). CDR1 is SGHVS and CDR2 is FNYEAQ in the germline V gene. Between the trimmed V and J ends, which lost 7 bases and 3 bases, there was a span of 19 bases. The CDR3 totals 16 residues. CDR3 in amino acids: CASTYGGQGGYNEQFF. CDR3 bases: TGTGCCAGCACCTACGGGGGGCAGGGCGGCTACAATGAGCAGTTCTTC. The full variable domain, completed using reference TRBV7-6 and TRBJ2-1, is GAGVSQSPRYKVTKRGQDVALRCDPISGHVSLYWYRQALGQGPEFLTYFNYEAQQDKSGLPNDRFSAERPEGSISTLTIQRTEQRDSAMYRCASTYGGQGGYNEQFFGPGTRLTVL.

The gene calls are TRBV24-1 and TRBJ1-5; tentatively, D is TRBD1 (5 bases). CDR3 length: 16 amino acids. The V and J ends lost 2 bases and 2 bases respectively, with 12 bases between them. The germline V gene has CDR1 KGHDR and CDR2 SFDVKD. CDR3 bases: TGTGCCACCAGTGATTCCGGACGAGGGGGCAATCAGCCCCAGCATTTT. Protein: CATSDSGRGGNQPQHF.

The chain is built from TRBV7-8 and TRBJ1-5, with a weak D call TRBD1 (5 bases). CDR1 and CDR2 from the germline V gene are SGHVS and FQNEAQ. With 5 bases removed from V and 3 bases from J, the gap between germline ends came to 20 bases. The CDR3 is 17 residues long. The CDR3 DNA reads TGTGCCAGCAGCCCCCGACGGCCCGGGGGGAACAATCAGCCCCAGCATTTT. It encodes CASSPRRPGGNNQPQHF.

In this sample, this clonotype turned up a few times. This sequence joins TRBV4-1 and TRBJ2-1, with D unclear. This CDR3 contains 16 residues. The V gene lost 0 bases and the J gene lost 4 bases, with 13 bases spanning the gap. In germline, CDR1 is MGHRA, CDR2 YSYEKL. In nucleotides, the CDR3 is TGCGCCAGCAGCCAAGATGTGGGTCTAGTATACAATGAGCAGTTCTTC. It translates to CASSQDVGLVYNEQFF.

This clonotype was seen a few times. The missing conserved phenylalanine or tryptophan at the end of this CDR3 makes a read error likely. The DNA is omitted, as the CDR3 cannot be located on it reliably, and the CDR3 follows TCRdb's listing. This chain links TRBV4-1 with TRBJ1-2; TRBD1, the table's D call, was not compared with the DNA. The CDR3 is made up of 12 amino acids, end residues included. Germline V CDR1 and CDR2: MGHRA, YSYEKL. The CDR3 reads CASSSRGGPLDL.

V usage is TRBV24-1 and J usage is TRBJ2-5; possibly TRBD1 for D (6 bases). Germline assignment: CDR1 KGHDR and CDR2 SFDVKD. CDR3 length: 15 amino acids. The V gene lost 9 bases and the J gene lost 2 bases, with 18 bases spanning the gap. This CDR3 reads CATGTSGERQETQYF. The CDR3 region has the DNA TGTGCCACCGGTACGTCAGGGGAGAGGCAAGAGACCCAGTACTTC.

There are a few counts of this clonotype. The chain has TRBV5-8 and TRBJ2-3; 12 bases agree with TRBD2. The V gene's germline CDR1 is SGHTS and CDR2 YDEGEE. This CDR3 spans 17 amino acids. Trimming removed 4 bases from V and 2 bases from J; junction bases left unmatched: 8. CDR3 nucleotides: TGTGCCAGCAGCCCGCCTTGGACTAGCGGGGACACAGATACGCAGTATTTT. It specifies CASSPPWTSGDTDTQYF.